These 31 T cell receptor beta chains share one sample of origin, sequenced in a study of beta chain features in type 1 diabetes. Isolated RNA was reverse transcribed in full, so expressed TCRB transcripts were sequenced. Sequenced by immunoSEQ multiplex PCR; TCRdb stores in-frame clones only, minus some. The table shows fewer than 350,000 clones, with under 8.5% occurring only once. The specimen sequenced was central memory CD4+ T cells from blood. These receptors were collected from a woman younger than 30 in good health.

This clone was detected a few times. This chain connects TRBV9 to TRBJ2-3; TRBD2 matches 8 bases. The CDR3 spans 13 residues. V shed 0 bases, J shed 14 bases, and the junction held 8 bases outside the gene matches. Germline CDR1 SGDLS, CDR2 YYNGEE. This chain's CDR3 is CASSVEGGRLTYF. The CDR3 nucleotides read TGTGCCAGCAGCGTAGAGGGCGGGAGGTTGACGTATTTT.

The CDR3 loop is CASNRGPATEAFF. CDR3 coding DNA: TGTGCCAGCAACAGGGGGCCGGCCACTGAAGCTTTCTTT. The V and J genes are TRBV28 and TRBJ1-1; 9 bases align to TRBD1. Germline V CDR1 and CDR2: MDHEN, SYDVKM. The length of the CDR3 is 13 residues. V was pared by 7 bases and J by 4 bases, with 4 bases of the junction left unmatched.

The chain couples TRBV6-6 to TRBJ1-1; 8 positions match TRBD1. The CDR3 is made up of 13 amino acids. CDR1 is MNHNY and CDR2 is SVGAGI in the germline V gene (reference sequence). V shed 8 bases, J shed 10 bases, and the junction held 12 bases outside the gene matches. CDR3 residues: CASDRNLGTGAFF. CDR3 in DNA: TGTGCCAGCGATAGAAACCTCGGGACAGGAGCTTTCTTT.

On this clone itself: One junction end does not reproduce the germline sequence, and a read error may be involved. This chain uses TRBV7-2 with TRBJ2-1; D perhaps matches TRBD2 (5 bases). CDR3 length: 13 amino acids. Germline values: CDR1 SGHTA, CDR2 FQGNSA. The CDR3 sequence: CASSRGTGSEQFF. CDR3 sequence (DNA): TGCGCCAGCAGCCGCGGAACTGGGAGTGAGCAGTTCTTC.

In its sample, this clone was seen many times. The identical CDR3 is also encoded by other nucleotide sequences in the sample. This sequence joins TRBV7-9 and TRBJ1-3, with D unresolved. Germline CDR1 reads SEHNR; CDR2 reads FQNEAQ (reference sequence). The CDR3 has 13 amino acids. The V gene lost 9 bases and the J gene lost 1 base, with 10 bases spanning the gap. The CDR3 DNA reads TGTGCCAGTAAAGGGTTTTCTGGAAACACCATATATTTT. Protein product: CASKGFSGNTIYF.

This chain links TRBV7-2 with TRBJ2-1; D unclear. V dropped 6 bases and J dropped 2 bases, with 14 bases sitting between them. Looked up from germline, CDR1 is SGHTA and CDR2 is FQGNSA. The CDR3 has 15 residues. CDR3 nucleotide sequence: TGTGCCAGCAGAAGTGTGAGGCCGACCTACAATGAGCAGTTCTTC. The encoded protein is CASRSVRPTYNEQFF.

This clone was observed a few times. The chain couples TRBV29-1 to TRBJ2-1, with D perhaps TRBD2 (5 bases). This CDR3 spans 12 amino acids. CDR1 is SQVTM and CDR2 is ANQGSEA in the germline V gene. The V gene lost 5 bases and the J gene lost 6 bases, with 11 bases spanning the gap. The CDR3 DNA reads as TGCAGCGTTACCCGGGGATTCAATGAGCAGTTCTTC. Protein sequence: CSVTRGFNEQFF.

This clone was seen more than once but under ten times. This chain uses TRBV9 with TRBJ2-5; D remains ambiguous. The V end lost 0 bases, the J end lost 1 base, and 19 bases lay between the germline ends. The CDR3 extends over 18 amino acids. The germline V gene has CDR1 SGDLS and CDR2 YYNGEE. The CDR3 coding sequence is TGTGCCAGCAGCGTAGACCCCGGTGGGGAAACAATCCAAGAGACCCAGTACTTC. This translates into CASSVDPGGETIQETQYF.

As DNA, the CDR3 is TGCAGCGTTGATTTACTAGCGGGATTCCAAGAGACCCAGTACTTC. Amino acids: CSVDLLAGFQETQYF. This chain uses TRBV29-1 with TRBJ2-5; TRBD2 aligns across 10 bases. CDR3 length equals 15 residues. The J segment lost 1 base and the V segment lost 3 bases, leaving 5 bases of the junction unmatched. CDR1 and CDR2 (germline): SQVTM, ANQGSEA.

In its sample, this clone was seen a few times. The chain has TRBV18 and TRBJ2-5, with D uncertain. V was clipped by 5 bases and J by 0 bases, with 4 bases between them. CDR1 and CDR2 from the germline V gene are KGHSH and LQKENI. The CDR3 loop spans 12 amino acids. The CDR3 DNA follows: TGTGCCAGCTCAACTTACCAAGAGACCCAGTACTTC. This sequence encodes CASSTYQETQYF.

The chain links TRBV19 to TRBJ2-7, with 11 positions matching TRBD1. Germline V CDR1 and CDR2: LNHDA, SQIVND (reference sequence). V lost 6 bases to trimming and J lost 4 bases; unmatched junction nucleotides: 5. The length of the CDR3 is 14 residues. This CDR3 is CASSAGTGGYEQYV. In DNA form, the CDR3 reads TGTGCCAGTAGCGCCGGGACAGGGGGGTACGAGCAGTACGTC.

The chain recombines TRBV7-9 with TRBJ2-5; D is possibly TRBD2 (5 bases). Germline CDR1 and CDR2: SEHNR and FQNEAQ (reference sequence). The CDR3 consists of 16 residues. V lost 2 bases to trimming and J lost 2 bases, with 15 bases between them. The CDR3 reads CASSLTPAAAQETQYF. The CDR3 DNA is TGTGCCAGCAGCTTAACTCCAGCGGCGGCTCAAGAGACCCAGTACTTC.

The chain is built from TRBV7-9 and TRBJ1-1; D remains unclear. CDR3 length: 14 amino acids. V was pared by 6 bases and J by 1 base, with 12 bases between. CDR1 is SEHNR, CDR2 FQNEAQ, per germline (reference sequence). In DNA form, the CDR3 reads TGTGCCAGCAGAGCAACAAACCAGAACACTGAAGCTTTCTTT. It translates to CASRATNQNTEAFF.

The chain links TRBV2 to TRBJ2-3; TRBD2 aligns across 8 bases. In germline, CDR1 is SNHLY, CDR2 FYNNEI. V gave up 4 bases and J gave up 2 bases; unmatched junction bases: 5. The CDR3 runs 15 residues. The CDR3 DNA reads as TGTGCCAGCAGTGGAAGCGGGGGCCCCACAGATACGCAGTATTTT. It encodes CASSGSGGPTDTQYF. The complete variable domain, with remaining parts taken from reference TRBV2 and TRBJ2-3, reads EPEVTQTPSHQVTQMGQEVILRCVPISNHLYFYWYRQILGQKVEFLVSFYNNEISEKSEIFDDQFSVERPDGSNFTLKIRSTKLEDSAMYFCASSGSGGPTDTQYFGPGTRLTVL.

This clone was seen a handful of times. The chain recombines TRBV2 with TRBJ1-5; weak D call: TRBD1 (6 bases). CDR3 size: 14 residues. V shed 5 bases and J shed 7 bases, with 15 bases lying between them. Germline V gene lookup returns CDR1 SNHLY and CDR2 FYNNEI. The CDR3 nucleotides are TGTGCCAGCAGTCCACAGGGCTGGGGACAGCCCCAGCATTTT. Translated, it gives CASSPQGWGQPQHF.

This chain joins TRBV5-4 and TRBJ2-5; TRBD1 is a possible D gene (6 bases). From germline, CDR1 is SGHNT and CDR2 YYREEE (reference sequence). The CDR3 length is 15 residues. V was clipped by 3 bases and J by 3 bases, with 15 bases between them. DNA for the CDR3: TGTGCCAGCAGCTCCGGGACACCGAATAAAGAGACCCAGTACTTC. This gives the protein CASSSGTPNKETQYF.

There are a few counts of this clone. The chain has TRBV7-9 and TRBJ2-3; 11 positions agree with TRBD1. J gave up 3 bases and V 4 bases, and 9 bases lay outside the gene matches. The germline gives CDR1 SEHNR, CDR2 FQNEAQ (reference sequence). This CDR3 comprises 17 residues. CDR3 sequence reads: CASSSTPGTGGTDTQYF. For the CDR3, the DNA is TGTGCCAGCAGCTCAACACCCGGGACAGGGGGGACAGATACGCAGTATTTT.

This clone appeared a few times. The CDR3 loop reads CASGGWGTEAFF. The CDR3 DNA reads as TGTGCCAGCGGTGGCTGGGGCACTGAAGCTTTCTTT. The V gene is TRBV6-5, the J gene TRBJ1-1; D is unresolved. This CDR3 is built from 12 residues. Germline CDR1 and CDR2: MNHEY and SVGAGI. The ends were cut back, 8 bases at V and 4 bases at J, with 11 bases in the middle.

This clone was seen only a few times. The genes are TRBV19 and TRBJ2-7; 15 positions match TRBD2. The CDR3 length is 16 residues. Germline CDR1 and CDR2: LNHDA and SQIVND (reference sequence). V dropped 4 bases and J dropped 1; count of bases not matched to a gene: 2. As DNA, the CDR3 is TGTGCCAGTAGTACAGGGACTAGCGGGAGGTCCTACGAGCAGTACTTC. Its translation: CASSTGTSGRSYEQYF.

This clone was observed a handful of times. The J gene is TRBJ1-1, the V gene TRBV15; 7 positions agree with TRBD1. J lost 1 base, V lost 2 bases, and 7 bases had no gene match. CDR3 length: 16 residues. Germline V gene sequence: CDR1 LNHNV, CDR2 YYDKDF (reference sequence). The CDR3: CATSRKQQGPNTEAFF. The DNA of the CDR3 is TGTGCCACCAGCAGAAAGCAACAGGGGCCGAACACTGAAGCTTTCTTT.

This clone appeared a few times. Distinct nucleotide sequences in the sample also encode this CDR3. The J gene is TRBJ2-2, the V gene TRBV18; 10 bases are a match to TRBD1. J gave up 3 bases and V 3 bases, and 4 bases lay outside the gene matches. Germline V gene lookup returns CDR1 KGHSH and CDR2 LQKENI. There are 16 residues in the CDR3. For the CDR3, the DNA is TGTGCCAGCTCACCTTCGACAGGGGGCTACACCGGGGAGCTGTTTTTT. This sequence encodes CASSPSTGGYTGELFF.

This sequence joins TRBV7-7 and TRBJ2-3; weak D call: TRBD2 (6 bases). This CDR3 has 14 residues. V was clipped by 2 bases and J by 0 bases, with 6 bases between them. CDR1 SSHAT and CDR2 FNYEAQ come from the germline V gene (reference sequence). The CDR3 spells CASSLRGSTDTQYF. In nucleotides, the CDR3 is TGTGCCAGCAGCTTACGGGGGAGCACAGATACGCAGTATTTT.

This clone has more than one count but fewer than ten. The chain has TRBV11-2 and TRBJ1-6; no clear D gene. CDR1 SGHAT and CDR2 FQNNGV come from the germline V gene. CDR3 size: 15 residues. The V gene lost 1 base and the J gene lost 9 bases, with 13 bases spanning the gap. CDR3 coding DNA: TGTGCCAGCAGCTTAGCGCCGGGATTGGGTTCACCCCTCCACTTT. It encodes CASSLAPGLGSPLHF.

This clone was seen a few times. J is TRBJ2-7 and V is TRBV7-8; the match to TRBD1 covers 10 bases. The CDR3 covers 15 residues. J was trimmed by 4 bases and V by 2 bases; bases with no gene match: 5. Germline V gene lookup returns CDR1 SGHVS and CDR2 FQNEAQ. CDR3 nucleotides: TGTGCCAGCAGCTTAAACCGGGACAGGGGTTACGAGCAGTACTTC. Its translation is CASSLNRDRGYEQYF.

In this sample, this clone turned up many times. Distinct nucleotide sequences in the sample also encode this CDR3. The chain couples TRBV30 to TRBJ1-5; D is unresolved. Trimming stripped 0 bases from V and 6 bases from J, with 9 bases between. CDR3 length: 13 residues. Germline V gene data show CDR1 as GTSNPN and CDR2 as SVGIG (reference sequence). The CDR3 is CAWSVRLGQPQHF. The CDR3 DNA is TGTGCCTGGAGTGTACGGTTGGGTCAGCCCCAGCATTTT.

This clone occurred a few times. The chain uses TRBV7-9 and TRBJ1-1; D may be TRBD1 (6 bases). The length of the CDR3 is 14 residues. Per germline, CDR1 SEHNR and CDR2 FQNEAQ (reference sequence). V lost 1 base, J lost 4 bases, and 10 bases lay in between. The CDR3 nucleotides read TGTGCCAGCAGCTTAGATGGGGGCTCCACTGAAGCTTTCTTT. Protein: CASSLDGGSTEAFF.

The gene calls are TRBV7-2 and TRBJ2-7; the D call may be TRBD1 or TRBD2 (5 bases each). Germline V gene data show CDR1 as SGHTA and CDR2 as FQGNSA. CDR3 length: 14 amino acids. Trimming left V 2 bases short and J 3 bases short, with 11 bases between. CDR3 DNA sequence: TGTGCCAGCAGCTTAACAGGAGGCCTCTACGAGCAGTACTTC. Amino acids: CASSLTGGLYEQYF.

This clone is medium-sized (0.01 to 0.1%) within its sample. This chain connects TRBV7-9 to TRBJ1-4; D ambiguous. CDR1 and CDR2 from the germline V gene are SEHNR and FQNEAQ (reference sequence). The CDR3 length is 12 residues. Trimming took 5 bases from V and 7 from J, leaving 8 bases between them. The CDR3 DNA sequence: TGTGCCAGCAGCCTAAGACCTGAAAAACTGTTTTTT. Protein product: CASSLRPEKLFF.

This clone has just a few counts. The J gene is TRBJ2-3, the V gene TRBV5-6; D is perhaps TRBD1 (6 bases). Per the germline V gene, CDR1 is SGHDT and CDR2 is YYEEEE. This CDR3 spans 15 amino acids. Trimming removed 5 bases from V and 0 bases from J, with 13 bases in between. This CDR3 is CASRAGVVSTDTQYF. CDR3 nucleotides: TGTGCCAGCAGGGCAGGGGTGGTGAGCACAGATACGCAGTATTTT.

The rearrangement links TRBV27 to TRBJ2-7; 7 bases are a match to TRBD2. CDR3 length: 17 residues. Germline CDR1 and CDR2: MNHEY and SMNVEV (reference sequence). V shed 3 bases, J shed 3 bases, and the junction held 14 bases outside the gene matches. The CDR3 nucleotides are TGTGCCAGCAGTTTTGAGGTCCCTCGGACTAGGGGCTACGAGCAGTACTTC. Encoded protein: CASSFEVPRTRGYEQYF.

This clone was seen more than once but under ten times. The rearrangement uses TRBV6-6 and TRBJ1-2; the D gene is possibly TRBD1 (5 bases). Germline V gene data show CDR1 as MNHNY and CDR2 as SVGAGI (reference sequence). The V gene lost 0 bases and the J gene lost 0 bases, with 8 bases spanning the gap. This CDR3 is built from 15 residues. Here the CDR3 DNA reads TGTGCCAGCAGTTACTCGACACAGGCTAACTATGGCTACACCTTC. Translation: CASSYSTQANYGYTF.